The 5 T cell receptor beta chains given below trace back to one sample, sequenced in a study of CD8 T cells in ankylosing spondylitis. TCRdb re-called the 5' RACE reads through MiXCR, storing one row per CDR3 protein. The repertoire holds some 300,000 distinct CDR3 sequences, with 20% to 25% as singletons. Material for sequencing was blood, either unsorted or a sorted T cell fraction (not recorded which). The origin of the receptors is a female donor with ankylosing spondylitis or in good health (not recorded which).

The chain combines TRBV20-1 with TRBJ2-1; unclear D gene. This CDR3 spans 15 amino acids. With 6 bases removed from V and 0 bases from J, the gap between germline ends came to 15 bases. The germline V gene has CDR1 DFQATT and CDR2 SNEGSKA (reference sequence). DNA for the CDR3: TGCAGTGCCGAACCTCTTAAGAGCTCCTACAATGAGCAGTTCTTC. Translation gives CSAEPLKSSYNEQFF.

At least ten counts were recorded for this clonotype. The chain links TRBV29-1 to TRBJ2-7, with TRBD1 matching over 7 bases. This CDR3 is 16 amino acids long. Germline lookup yields CDR1 SQVTM and CDR2 ANQGSEA. The ends lost 5 bases at V and 2 bases at J; junction bases unmatched: 15. The CDR3 nucleotides read TGCAGCGTTCTGAAGGACAGGCTGGGGAAAACCTACGAGCAGTACTTC. Translating gives CSVLKDRLGKTYEQYF.

The chain combines TRBV5-1 with TRBJ2-5; D might be TRBD1 (6 bases). Looked up from germline, CDR1 is SGHRS and CDR2 is YFSETQ. The CDR3 sequence is 14 residues long. Between the trimmed V and J ends, which lost 6 bases and 5 bases, there was a span of 17 bases. The CDR3 nucleotides read TGCGCCAGCACGAGACAACCAGGGGAGGAGACCCAGTACTTC. Amino acid sequence: CASTRQPGEETQYF.

V is TRBV28 and J is TRBJ1-4, with D perhaps TRBD1 (6 bases). V was pared by 6 bases and J by 0 bases, with 17 bases between. CDR1 and CDR2 from the germline V gene are MDHEN and SYDVKM. The CDR3 spans 17 residues. CDR3 nucleotide sequence: TGTGCCAGCAGCTGGATAAGAGGGGGTGCAACTAATGAAAAACTGTTTTTT. Its translation: CASSWIRGGATNEKLFF.

The chain links TRBV11-2 to TRBJ1-2; D is unclear. CDR3 size: 13 residues. V gave up 5 bases and J gave up 2 bases, with 9 bases separating them. The germline V gene has CDR1 SGHAT and CDR2 FQNNGV. CDR3 bases: TGTGCCAGCAGCAGACGGGGAAACTATGGCTACACCTTC. The encoded protein is CASSRRGNYGYTF.